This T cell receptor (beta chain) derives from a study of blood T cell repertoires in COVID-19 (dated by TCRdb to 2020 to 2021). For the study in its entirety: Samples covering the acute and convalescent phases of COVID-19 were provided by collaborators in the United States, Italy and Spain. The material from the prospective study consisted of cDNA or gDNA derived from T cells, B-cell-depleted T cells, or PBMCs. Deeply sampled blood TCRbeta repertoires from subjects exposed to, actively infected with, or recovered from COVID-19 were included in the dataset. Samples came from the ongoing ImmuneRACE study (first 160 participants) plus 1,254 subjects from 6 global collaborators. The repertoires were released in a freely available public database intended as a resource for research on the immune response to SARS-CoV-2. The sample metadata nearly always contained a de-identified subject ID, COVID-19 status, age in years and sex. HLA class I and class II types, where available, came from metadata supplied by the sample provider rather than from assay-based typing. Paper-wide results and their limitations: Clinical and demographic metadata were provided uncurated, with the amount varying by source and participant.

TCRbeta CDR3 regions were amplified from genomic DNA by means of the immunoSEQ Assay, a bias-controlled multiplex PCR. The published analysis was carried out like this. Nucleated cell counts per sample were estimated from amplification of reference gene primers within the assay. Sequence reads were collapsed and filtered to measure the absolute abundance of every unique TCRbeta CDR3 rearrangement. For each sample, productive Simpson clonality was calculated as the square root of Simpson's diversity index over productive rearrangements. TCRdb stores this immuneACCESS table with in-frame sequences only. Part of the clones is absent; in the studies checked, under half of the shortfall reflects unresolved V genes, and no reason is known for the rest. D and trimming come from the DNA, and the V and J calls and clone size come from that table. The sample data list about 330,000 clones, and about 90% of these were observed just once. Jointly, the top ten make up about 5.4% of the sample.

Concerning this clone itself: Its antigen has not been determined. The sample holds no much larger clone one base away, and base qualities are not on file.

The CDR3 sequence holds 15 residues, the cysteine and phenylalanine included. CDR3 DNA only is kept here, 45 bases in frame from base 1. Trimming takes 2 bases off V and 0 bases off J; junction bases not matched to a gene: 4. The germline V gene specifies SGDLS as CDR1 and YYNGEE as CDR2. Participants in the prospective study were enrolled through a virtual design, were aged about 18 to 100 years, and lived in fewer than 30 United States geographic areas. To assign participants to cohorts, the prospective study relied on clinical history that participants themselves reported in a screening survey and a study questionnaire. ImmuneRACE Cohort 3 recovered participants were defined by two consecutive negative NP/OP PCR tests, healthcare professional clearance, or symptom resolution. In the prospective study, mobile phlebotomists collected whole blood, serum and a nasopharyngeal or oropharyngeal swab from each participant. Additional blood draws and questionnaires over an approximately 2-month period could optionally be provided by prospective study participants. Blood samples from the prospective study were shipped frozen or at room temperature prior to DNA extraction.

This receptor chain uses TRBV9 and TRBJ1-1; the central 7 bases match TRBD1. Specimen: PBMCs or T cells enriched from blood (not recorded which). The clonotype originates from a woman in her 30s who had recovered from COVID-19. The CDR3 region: CASSVRGTVNTEAFF. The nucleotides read TGTGCCAGCAGCGTTCGGGGGACAGTGAACACTGAAGCTTTCTTT.